This TCR beta chain was sequenced for a study of cytomegalovirus exposure and HLA in healthy donors. The study, taken as a whole, reports: A later analysis associated 15,000 to 20,000 TCR beta sequences with HLA alleles at a 0.05 false discovery rate. Presence/absence analyses supposed approximately even sequencing depth among donors.

Note on this clone: The target antigen is unknown.

After removal of 5 bases from V and 1 base from J, the junction contained 6 bases not matched to a gene. There are 17 residues in the CDR3. Germline V gene sequence: CDR1 PRHDT, CDR2 FYEKMQ (reference sequence). Primers: 60 Vbeta forward and 13 Jbeta reverse. The method was immunoSEQ multiplex PCR; TCRdb's version includes in-frame clones alone and lacks a portion of them. The sample includes about 190,000 clones, 85% to 90% seen only once; the top ten take 1.5% to 2%. The rearrangement joins TRBV13 to TRBJ2-3; 13 positions match TRBD2. The specimen sequenced was PBMCs. The origin of this receptor is a woman aged 18 to 35 in good health and CMV-seronegative. CDR3 DNA sequence: TGTGCCAGCAGCGGGCGGACTAGCGGGAGAGGCACAGATACGCAGTATTTT. Its protein product is CASSGRTSGRGTDTQYF.